The 27 T cell receptor beta chains reported below all come from one sample, sequenced in a study of blood T cell repertoires in COVID-19. Sequencing was performed with immunoSEQ multiplex PCR; in TCRdb, only in-frame clones are kept and a portion is missing. The sample yields about 150,000 clones, around 89% seen once. Input material: peripheral blood. These receptors were collected from a man aged 18 to 35 with COVID-19, enrolled during active disease.

The CDR3 sequence: CASSWTSGSGETQYF. CDR3 DNA: TGTGCCAGCAGTTGGACTAGCGGGAGCGGTGAGACCCAGTACTTC. The rearrangement links TRBV28 to TRBJ2-5; 13 bases line up with TRBD2. Germline CDR1 MDHEN, CDR2 SYDVKM. The CDR3 extends over 15 amino acids. The V segment lost 4 bases and the J segment 5 bases; nucleotides outside the gene matches: 4.

The chain carries TRBV4-3 and TRBJ2-2; 8 positions match TRBD2. V lost 2 bases, J lost 5 bases, and 7 bases stayed unmatched. The CDR3 spans 16 residues. The germline V gene encodes CDR1 LGHNA and CDR2 YSLEER. For the CDR3, the DNA is TGCGCCAGCAGCCAACCGGTAGCGGGACGGACCGGGGAGCTGTTTTTT. The encoded protein is CASSQPVAGRTGELFF.

The V gene is TRBV16, the J gene TRBJ2-5; D perhaps matches TRBD1 (5 bases). This CDR3 has 14 amino acids. Trimming pared 1 base from V and 2 bases from J, leaving 8 bases between. Per germline, CDR1 KGHSY and CDR2 FQNENV. CDR3 DNA: TGTGCCAGCAGCCAATGGGGCCCGCAAGAGACCCAGTACTTC. It is translated as CASSQWGPQETQYF.

The genes are TRBV7-9 and TRBJ1-4; 11 bases fit TRBD1. V gave up 6 bases and J gave up 3 bases; unmatched junction bases: 6. The CDR3 is 16 residues long. Germline V gene sequence: CDR1 SEHNR, CDR2 FQNEAQ (reference sequence). The CDR3 DNA is TGTGCCAGCAGTAGGACAGGGGGCGAGTCTAATGAAAAACTGTTTTTT. Residues: CASSRTGGESNEKLFF.

The chain joins TRBV20-1 to TRBJ1-5; TRBD1 matches at 11 bases. J lost 2 bases, V lost 3 bases, and 9 bases had no gene match. The length of the CDR3 is 17 residues. Germline lookup yields CDR1 DFQATT and CDR2 SNEGSKA (reference sequence). CDR3 nucleotides: TGCAGTGCTAGTGGACAGGGGGCAAGTTGGGGCAATCAGCCCCAGCATTTT. Its translation is CSASGQGASWGNQPQHF.

This chain joins TRBV11-3 and TRBJ2-1, with 7 bases aligning to TRBD2. The V gene's germline CDR1 is SGHNT and CDR2 YENEEA. The CDR3 runs to 12 residues. Unmatched junction bases numbered 4, after V lost 5 bases and J lost 9 bases. The CDR3: CASSRTSGEQFF. The DNA for the CDR3 is TGTGCCAGCAGCCGGACTAGTGGTGAGCAGTTCTTC.

The CDR3 DNA sequence: TGTGCCACCAGCGGCGGGTTAGAGGAGACGCAGTATTTT. It translates to CATSGGLEETQYF. The gene calls are TRBV15 and TRBJ2-3; D is possibly TRBD2 (5 bases). CDR3 size: 13 residues. Germline V gives CDR1 LNHNV, CDR2 YYDKDF (reference sequence). V lost 5 bases and J 9 bases, leaving 15 bases between the germline ends.

The gene calls are TRBV10-2 and TRBJ2-3, with TRBD2 matching 10 bases. The germline gives CDR1 WSHSY, CDR2 SAAADI. CDR3 length: 15 amino acids. The junction had 2 bases not matched to a gene; V was cut back by 5 bases and J by 0 bases. This CDR3 is CASSWTSGSTDTQYF. DNA of the CDR3: TGCGCCAGCAGTTGGACTAGCGGAAGCACAGATACGCAGTATTTT.

This sequence joins TRBV27 and TRBJ1-4; weak D call: TRBD1 (5 bases). Germline V lookup: CDR1 MNHEY, CDR2 SMNVEV (reference sequence). This CDR3 contains 14 residues. V dropped 0 bases and J dropped 8 bases, with 10 bases sitting between them. CDR3 region: CASSLSGLGEKLFF. The CDR3 bases are TGTGCCAGCAGTTTATCGGGACTCGGGGAAAAACTGTTTTTT.

This clone was recorded only once. The J gene is TRBJ1-3, the V gene TRBV6-4, with D possibly TRBD1 on 5 matching bases. Deletions cut 11 bases from V and 0 bases from J, with 26 bases between. This CDR3 spans 18 amino acids. Germline lookup yields CDR1 MRHNA and CDR2 SNTAGT. As DNA, the CDR3 is TGTGCCCCGGTTAAGGAGGGGTGGGAAGAAAGCTCTGGAAACACCATATATTTT. The encoded protein is CAPVKEGWEESSGNTIYF.

This chain uses TRBV11-2 with TRBJ2-2; 9 bases line up with TRBD2. Germline V gene lookup returns CDR1 SGHAT and CDR2 FQNNGV. The CDR3 is 16 amino acids. The J segment lost 4 bases and the V segment lost 6 bases, leaving 9 bases of the junction unmatched. CDR3 DNA: TGTGCCAGCAGGTTATTAATTAGCGGGGGCACCGGGGAGCTGTTTTTT. It codes for CASRLLISGGTGELFF.

The chain carries TRBV9 and TRBJ2-7; 7 bases agree with TRBD1. CDR1 is SGDLS and CDR2 is YYNGEE in the germline V gene. The CDR3 totals 13 residues. J was trimmed by 2 bases and V by 5 bases; bases with no gene match: 4. The CDR3 coding sequence is TGTGCCAGCAGTAGGGGGACAGCCTACGAGCAGTACTTC. This encodes CASSRGTAYEQYF. The full variable domain, in which reference TRBV9 and TRBJ2-7 provide the parts outside the CDR3, is DSGVTQTPKHLITATGQRVTLRCSPRSGDLSVYWYQQSLDQGLQFLIQYYNGEERAKGNILERFSAQQFPDLHSELNLSSLELGDSALYFCASSRGTAYEQYFGPGTRLTVT.

This chain uses TRBV24-1 with TRBJ1-3; D is uncertain. The germline CDR1 and CDR2 sequences are KGHDR and SFDVKD. Trimming took off 3 bases at V and 0 bases at J, with 8 bases between the two ends. This CDR3 region has 15 residues. The CDR3 here is CATSDPLISGNTIYF. CDR3 sequence (DNA): TGTGCCACCAGTGATCCCCTTATCTCTGGAAACACCATATATTTT.

The V gene is TRBV30, the J gene TRBJ2-1; TRBD2 agrees at 7 bases. Looked up from germline, CDR1 is GTSNPN and CDR2 is SVGIG (reference sequence). Trimming removed 8 bases from V and 1 base from J; junction bases left unmatched: 8. CDR3 length equals 14 residues. The CDR3 reads CALGGDLSYNEQFF. The CDR3 nucleotides are TGTGCCCTGGGAGGGGACTTATCCTACAATGAGCAGTTCTTC.

This clone was seen just once. The chain links TRBV15 to TRBJ1-5, with a possible D match to TRBD1 (5 bases). V lost 2 bases and J 5 bases, leaving 25 bases between the germline ends. The CDR3 runs to 19 residues. The germline gives CDR1 LNHNV, CDR2 YYDKDF (reference sequence). DNA for the CDR3: TGTGCCACCAGCAGATCCCCCGGTTGGGGGGTCAAGGAGGATCAGCCCCAGCATTTT. This sequence encodes CATSRSPGWGVKEDQPQHF.

The rearrangement links TRBV19 to TRBJ2-1; 8 bases fit TRBD1. V was clipped by 3 bases and J by 7 bases; unmatched bases: 2. CDR1 and CDR2 (germline): LNHDA, SQIVND (reference sequence). This CDR3 region has 13 residues. CDR3 loop: CASSIRTGNEQFF. The CDR3 DNA is TGTGCCAGTAGTATTCGGACAGGGAATGAGCAGTTCTTC.

This chain links TRBV5-5 with TRBJ1-5; D is undetermined. CDR1 is SGHKS, CDR2 YYEKEE, per germline (reference sequence). V was clipped by 0 bases and J by 3 bases, with 16 bases between them. CDR3 length equals 17 residues. In DNA form, the CDR3 reads TGTGCCAGCAGCTTGGACCCGACTGCCGCTTTCAATCAGCCCCAGCATTTT. It encodes CASSLDPTAAFNQPQHF. The full variable domain, with the rest looked up from reference TRBV5-5 and TRBJ1-5, is DAGVTQSPTHLIKTRGQQVTLRCSPISGHKSVSWYQQVLGQGPQFIFQYYEKEERGRGNFPDRFSARQFPNYSSELNVNALLLGDSALYLCASSLDPTAAFNQPQHFGDGTRLSIL.

The chain employs TRBV11-3 and TRBJ2-3; D is undetermined. Deletions cut 3 bases from V and 4 bases from J, with 5 bases between. Looked up from germline, CDR1 is SGHNT and CDR2 is YENEEA. The CDR3 contains 12 residues. CDR3 in amino acids: CASSFGADTQYF. In DNA, the CDR3 is TGTGCCAGCAGCTTTGGAGCAGATACGCAGTATTTT.

Details on this clone: Other nucleotide sequences from this sample produce the same CDR3. This chain connects TRBV7-2 to TRBJ2-7; D gene ambiguous. The germline V gene has CDR1 SGHTA and CDR2 FQGNSA. CDR3 length: 14 residues. Trimming took 1 base from V and 0 from J, leaving 7 bases between them. The CDR3 DNA sequence: TGTGCCAGCAGCTTAGTCGCAGGCTCCTACGAGCAGTACTTC. It codes for CASSLVAGSYEQYF.

This chain connects TRBV19 to TRBJ2-7, with 9 bases identical to TRBD1. Germline-derived CDR1 and CDR2 are LNHDA and SQIVND (reference sequence). The CDR3 is 12 amino acids. Germline trimming cut 5 bases from V and 6 bases from J; bases unmatched to any gene: 2. Written as DNA, the CDR3 is TGTGCCAGTAGTGAGACAGGGGGCGAGCAGTACTTC. Its protein is CASSETGGEQYF.

This clone appeared once. The chain is built from TRBV7-2 and TRBJ2-7; 8 nucleotides align to TRBD2. Losses at the gene ends were 4 bases for V and 3 bases for J; bases not matched to a gene: 17. CDR3 length equals 18 residues. CDR1 is SGHTA and CDR2 is FQGNSA in the germline V gene. The CDR3 region is CASSSLSPLAGTHYEQYF. CDR3 DNA: TGTGCCAGCAGCTCCCTTAGCCCCTTAGCGGGAACTCACTACGAGCAGTACTTC.

In regard to this clone: Other DNA sequences in the same sample also yield this CDR3. The chain employs TRBV18 and TRBJ2-5; D is perhaps TRBD1 (5 bases). Trimming shortened V by 1 base and J by 5 bases, and 8 bases separated the two germline ends. The germline V gene encodes CDR1 KGHSH and CDR2 LQKENI. The CDR3 runs to 13 residues. The CDR3: CASSPRGGETQYF. In nucleotides, the CDR3 is TGTGCCAGCTCACCACGGGGCGGCGAGACCCAGTACTTC. Looking up the rest from reference TRBV18 and TRBJ2-5 gives the full variable domain: NAGVMQNPRHLVRRRGQEARLRCSPMKGHSHVYWYRQLPEEGLKFMVYLQKENIIDESGMPKERFSAEFPKEGPSILRIQQVVRGDSAAYFCASSPRGGETQYFGPGTRLLVL.

The genes are TRBV19 and TRBJ1-5; tentative D call: TRBD1 (6 bases). CDR1 and CDR2 from the germline V gene are LNHDA and SQIVND (reference sequence). Trimming shortened V by 6 bases and J by 5 bases, and 14 bases separated the two germline ends. The CDR3 totals 14 residues. The CDR3: CASSYREIHQPQHF. CDR3 DNA sequence: TGTGCCAGTAGCTACAGGGAAATCCATCAGCCCCAGCATTTT.

The V call is TRBV7-8, the J call TRBJ1-1; D not resolved. The ends were cut back, 1 base at V and 1 base at J, with 7 bases in the middle. Germline CDR1 is SGHVS and CDR2 is FQNEAQ. The CDR3 extends over 14 amino acids. The CDR3 sequence is CASSLVLKNTEAFF. The CDR3 DNA reads as TGTGCCAGCAGCTTAGTTTTAAAGAACACTGAAGCTTTCTTT.

This chain joins TRBV4-2 and TRBJ1-1, with TRBD1 as a possible D gene (5 bases). The germline V gene has CDR1 LGHNA and CDR2 YNFKEQ. The CDR3 totals 16 residues. Trimming stripped 3 bases from V and 5 bases from J, with 19 bases between. The CDR3 coding sequence is TGTGCCAGCAGCCATGAGGAGTTGGGAAGGGGAACTGAAGCTTTCTTT. Amino acid sequence: CASSHEELGRGTEAFF.

This chain links TRBV11-2 with TRBJ1-1, with 9 bases matching TRBD1. The CDR3 spans 15 residues. CDR1 is SGHAT and CDR2 is FQNNGV in the germline V gene. V lost 5 bases and J lost 0; bases outside the gene matches: 4. Here the CDR3 reads CASSPRTGVNTEAFF. CDR3 sequence (DNA): TGTGCCAGCAGCCCTCGGACAGGGGTGAACACTGAAGCTTTCTTT.

The CDR3 DNA reads as TGTGCCTCCAGGGGGGCGCCCACAGATACGCAGTATTTT. It translates to CASRGAPTDTQYF. The chain is built from TRBV30 and TRBJ2-3; a weak D match, TRBD1 (7 bases). The ends were cut back, 7 bases at V and 2 bases at J, with 13 bases in the middle. This CDR3 region has 13 residues. Germline loops: CDR1 GTSNPN, CDR2 SVGIG (reference sequence).